This T cell receptor (beta chain) was recorded in a study of post-analysis software for immune sequencing data. Across the study: Both relapsing-remitting and secondary progressive multiple sclerosis featured among the disease courses, as did progressive-relapsing multiple sclerosis. Study-level points and caveats: Five or six TRBV segments were significantly more frequent in patients than in controls. TRBV5-6, TRBV5-1 and TRBV20-1 were among these segments. Multiple sclerosis patients showed significantly lower normalized Chao1 diversity than controls did.

This clonotype came up a few times. Its antigen is currently unknown. The TCR beta cDNA libraries contained unique molecular identifiers. Each sample of roughly 0.9 to 11 million input T cells yielded roughly 500,000 cDNA molecules, so each molecule approximated one T cell. TCRdb fed the PCR reads into MiXCR, producing one record per CDR3 protein. The sample yields hundreds of thousands of distinct CDR3 sequences, 40% to 55% seen once. Germline assignment: CDR1 MNHEY and CDR2 SVGAGI. V was clipped by 0 bases and J by 2 bases, with 9 bases between them. The CDR3 loop spans 15 amino acids. The rearrangement uses TRBV6-5 and TRBJ2-3; D is unclear. Sequenced input: blood. The sequence was collected from a girl aged 10 to 17 with multiple sclerosis. The CDR3 spells CASSYSGTVTDTQYF. CDR3 sequence (DNA): TGTGCCAGCAGTTACTCCGGCACAGTCACAGATACGCAGTATTTT.